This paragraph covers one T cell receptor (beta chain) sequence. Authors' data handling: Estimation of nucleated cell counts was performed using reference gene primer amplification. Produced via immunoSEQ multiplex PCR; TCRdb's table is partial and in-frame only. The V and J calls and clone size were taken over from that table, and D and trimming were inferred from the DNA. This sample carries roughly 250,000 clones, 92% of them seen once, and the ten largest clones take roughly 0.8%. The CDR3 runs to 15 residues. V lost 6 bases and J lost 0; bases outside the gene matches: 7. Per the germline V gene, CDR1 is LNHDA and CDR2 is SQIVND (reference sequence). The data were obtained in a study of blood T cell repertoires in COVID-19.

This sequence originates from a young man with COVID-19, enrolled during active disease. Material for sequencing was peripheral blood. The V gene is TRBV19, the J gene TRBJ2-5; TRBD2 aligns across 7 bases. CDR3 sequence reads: CASSQPRGNQETQYF. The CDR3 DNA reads TGTGCCAGTAGCCAACCGCGGGGGAACCAAGAGACCCAGTACTTC.